The present TCR beta chain was sequenced within a study of blood T cell repertoires in COVID-19. Study summary: Spain, Italy and the United States supplied samples that represented acute and convalescent COVID-19.

The J segment lost 8 bases and the V segment lost 5 bases, leaving 4 bases of the junction unmatched. This CDR3 is built from 12 residues. Germline V gene sequence: CDR1 SEHNR, CDR2 FQNEAQ (reference sequence). This table comes from immunoSEQ multiplex PCR, and its TCRdb copy is limited to in-frame clones, with some not included. Of around 250,000 clones in the sample, around 88% were seen once. Across about two dozen US areas, participants ranged in age from roughly 18 to 95 years. Clinical history reported by participants formed the basis on which cohorts were assigned. The chain recombines TRBV7-9 with TRBJ1-2, with 8 bases fitting TRBD1. The sample was PBMCs or T cells enriched from blood (not recorded which). The TCR originated in a woman aged 40 to 49 with acute COVID-19. CDR3 protein: CASSKTGAGYTF. CDR3 in DNA: TGTGCCAGCAGCAAGACAGGGGCCGGCTACACCTTC.